Shown below are 15 T cell receptor beta chains from a single sample sequenced in a study of T cells in Graves' hyperthyroidism and ophthalmopathy. RNA transcripts were the template for amplifying TCR beta CDR3 regions. With the HTBI primer set, the TCR CDR3 went through a first round of RT-PCR. TCRdb re-analysed the multiplex PCR reads in MiXCR, keeping a single row per CDR3 protein. The sample lists about 290,000 distinct CDR3 sequences; roughly 15% were seen once. Sequencing used blood. The receptors were gathered from a woman in her thirties with Graves' hyperthyroidism that later progressed to Graves' ophthalmopathy.

This clonotype was counted at least ten times. This chain uses TRBV2 with TRBJ1-4; 9 bases match TRBD1. From germline, CDR1 is SNHLY and CDR2 FYNNEI. This CDR3 comprises 15 residues. Trimming took 6 bases from V and 5 from J; bases not matched to a gene: 7. The CDR3 coding sequence is TGTGCCAGCAGAGGGGACAGGGATCGGAATGAAAAACTGTTTTTT. Its protein is CASRGDRDRNEKLFF.

The chain combines TRBV5-1 with TRBJ1-2, with D maybe TRBD1 (6 bases). CDR1 and CDR2 (germline): SGHRS, YFSETQ. The germline V and J ends were trimmed by 0 bases and 13 bases, with 22 bases remaining between them. The CDR3 is made up of 15 amino acids. The CDR3 nucleotides are TGCGCCAGCAGCTTGGCTGGGGGGGCCGTGGAGGTTGGCACCTTC. This translates into CASSLAGGAVEVGTF.

V gene TRBV19 combines with J gene TRBJ1-1; possible D gene TRBD1, 6 bases. Germline assignment: CDR1 LNHDA and CDR2 SQIVND (reference sequence). V was clipped by 6 bases and J by 1 base, with 15 bases between them. The CDR3 sequence is 15 residues long. CDR3 loop: CASRNKGGGNTEAFF. The DNA for the CDR3 is TGTGCCAGTAGAAACAAAGGGGGGGGGAACACTGAAGCTTTCTTT.

This clonotype was seen a few times. The genes are TRBV4-1 and TRBJ1-6; TRBD1 matches at 7 bases. CDR3 size: 16 residues. Germline CDR1 is MGHRA and CDR2 is YSYEKL. Unmatched junction bases numbered 6, after V lost 2 bases and J lost 5 bases. CDR3 in amino acids: CASSQRPQGNNSPLHF. CDR3 nucleotide sequence: TGCGCCAGCAGCCAAAGGCCACAGGGGAATAATTCACCCCTCCACTTT.

This clonotype occurred many times. The chain employs TRBV6-5 and TRBJ2-6; D remains unclear. Germline loops: CDR1 MNHEY, CDR2 SVGAGI. The CDR3 is 15 residues long. The V end lost 4 bases, the J end lost 2 bases, and 9 bases lay between the germline ends. CDR3 amino acids: CASSLGIPGANVLTF. In DNA form, the CDR3 reads TGTGCCAGCAGTTTAGGGATCCCTGGGGCCAACGTCCTGACTTTC.

The chain couples TRBV9 to TRBJ2-1, with 7 positions matching TRBD2. The germline CDR1 and CDR2 sequences are SGDLS and YYNGEE. The CDR3 is 16 amino acids. After removal of 0 bases from V and 2 bases from J, the junction contained 5 bases not matched to a gene. In DNA form, the CDR3 reads TGTGCCAGCAGCGTAGAAATAGCGGGCCCCTACAATGAGCAGTTCTTC. Protein product: CASSVEIAGPYNEQFF.

Of note for this clonotype: Its ends do not fully match the called genes, so a read error is possible. Here the CDR3 DNA reads TGTGCCAGCAGCCTTCAGTTCGGGGGTAGCGAGATCCAGTACTTC. It is translated as CASSLQFGGSEIQYF. The chain employs TRBV7-9 and TRBJ2-5; a weak D match, TRBD2 (6 bases). Germline CDR1 SEHNR, CDR2 FQNEAQ (reference sequence). This CDR3 has 15 residues.

In its sample, this clonotype was seen many times. V and J are TRBV7-9 and TRBJ1-1, with D possibly TRBD1 on 5 matching bases. Trimming took 1 base from V and 2 from J, leaving 8 bases between them. Germline CDR1 is SEHNR and CDR2 is FQNEAQ (reference sequence). The CDR3 contains 14 residues. The CDR3 here is CASSLGDGNTEAFF. DNA for the CDR3: TGTGCCAGCAGCTTAGGGGACGGAAACACTGAAGCTTTCTTT.

There are many counts of this clonotype. V usage is TRBV27 and J usage is TRBJ1-2; D may be TRBD1 (6 bases). The germline CDR1 and CDR2 sequences are MNHEY and SMNVEV (reference sequence). The V gene lost 6 bases and the J gene lost 4 bases, with 12 bases spanning the gap. This CDR3 spans 13 amino acids. CDR3 in DNA: TGTGCCAGCAGGGACAGCTATATCTATGGCTACACCTTC. Amino acids: CASRDSYIYGYTF.

This clonotype was detected many times. This chain joins TRBV3-2 and TRBJ2-3; the D call of TRBD2 is as the table states it, not checked on the DNA. TRBV3-2 is reported as a pseudogene. CDR3 size: 16 residues. The CDR3 region has the DNA TGTGCCAGCAGCTTCCGGGACTCCGGAGGCACAGATACGCAGTATTTT. Protein: CASSFRDSGGTDTQYF.

This clonotype came up many times. The V gene is TRBV28, the J gene TRBJ2-6; TRBD2 is a possible D gene (5 bases). The CDR3 spans 13 residues. V was pared by 11 bases and J by 0 bases, with 8 bases between. The germline V gene encodes CDR1 MDHEN and CDR2 SYDVKM. The CDR3 protein is CAGRGSGANVLTF. CDR3 nucleotide sequence: TGTGCCGGCCGGGGCTCTGGGGCCAACGTCCTGACTTTC.

This clonotype was observed at least ten times. This rearrangement joins TRBV12-3 or TRBV12-4 to TRBJ2-1, with 9 bases matching TRBD2. This CDR3 has 16 residues. V shed 6 bases and J 4 bases; nucleotides not matched to a gene: 10. In nucleotides, the CDR3 is TGTGCCAGCAGCCGGATAGCGGGAGAGTCATACAATGAGCAGTTCTTC. Its protein product is CASSRIAGESYNEQFF.

The gene calls are TRBV20-1 and TRBJ2-1, with 11 positions matching TRBD2. J lost 8 bases, V lost 0 bases, and 12 bases had no gene match. In germline, CDR1 is DFQATT, CDR2 SNEGSKA (reference sequence). The CDR3 extends over 17 amino acids. In DNA form, the CDR3 reads TGCAGTGCTAGAGACCCCGGACTAGCGGGCGGGGGATATGAGCAGTTCTTC. This gives the protein CSARDPGLAGGGYEQFF.

This clonotype was picked up many times. V and J are TRBV11-2 and TRBJ2-2; 7 positions match TRBD2. The CDR3 has 17 residues. CDR1 and CDR2 from the germline V gene are SGHAT and FQNNGV. After removal of 5 bases from V and 5 bases from J, the junction contained 14 bases not matched to a gene. The CDR3 bases are TGTGCCAGCAGCCCATCACGTCCGGGACTAAAAACCGGGGAGCTGTTTTTT. This codes for CASSPSRPGLKTGELFF.

This clonotype was seen repeatedly, ten times or more. The V gene is TRBV11-2, the J gene TRBJ1-2; 9 bases fit TRBD1. V shed 6 bases, J shed 5 bases, and the junction held 13 bases outside the gene matches. This CDR3 contains 16 residues. Germline V gives CDR1 SGHAT, CDR2 FQNNGV. As DNA, the CDR3 is TGTGCCAGCAGACCTGCCGGGACAGGGTCCCTATATGGCTACACCTTC. Its translation: CASRPAGTGSLYGYTF.